Reported below is one T cell receptor (beta chain). Antigen unknown. This sample includes further DNA sequences coding for the same CDR3. This sample was taken from a study of Ad26.COV2.S vaccination and SARS-CoV-2 variants. Libraries were prepared by immunoSEQ multiplex PCR; TCRdb keeps only in-frame clonotypes and omits some of them. The table lists about 280,000 clones, around 87% of them singletons. The treatment denotes: roughly 20 received Ad26.COV2.S at low or high dose, single or two shots; five or six received placebo; per-sample allocation not given. Each sample was drawn 63 days after the first injection (of vaccine or placebo). Vaccination employed an Ad26 vector expressing the Wuhan-strain SARS-CoV-2 spike. The study's findings and limits: Analytic work on TCR breadth and depth might have understated the full extent of total T cell responses. In vaccinated individuals, spike-specific CD8+ and CD4+ T cell responses reportedly displayed substantial breadth. People who got the vaccine or the placebo had similar non-spike TCR breadth.

The V and J ends lost 0 bases and 5 bases, in that order; junction bases with no gene match: 1. CDR1 is KGHSH and CDR2 is LQKENI in the germline V gene. The CDR3 covers 17 residues. This material consisted of peripheral blood, taken in a trial of Ad26.COV2.S vaccine versus placebo. The chain combines TRBV18 with TRBJ2-2; the match to TRBD2 covers 15 bases. The receptor was derived from a person aged 18 to 65 who received the Ad26.COV2.S COVID-19 vaccine or a placebo. DNA of the CDR3: TGTGCCAGCTCACCACCGGGACTAGCGGGAGGTACCGGGGAGCTGTTTTTT. Translating gives CASSPPGLAGGTGELFF.